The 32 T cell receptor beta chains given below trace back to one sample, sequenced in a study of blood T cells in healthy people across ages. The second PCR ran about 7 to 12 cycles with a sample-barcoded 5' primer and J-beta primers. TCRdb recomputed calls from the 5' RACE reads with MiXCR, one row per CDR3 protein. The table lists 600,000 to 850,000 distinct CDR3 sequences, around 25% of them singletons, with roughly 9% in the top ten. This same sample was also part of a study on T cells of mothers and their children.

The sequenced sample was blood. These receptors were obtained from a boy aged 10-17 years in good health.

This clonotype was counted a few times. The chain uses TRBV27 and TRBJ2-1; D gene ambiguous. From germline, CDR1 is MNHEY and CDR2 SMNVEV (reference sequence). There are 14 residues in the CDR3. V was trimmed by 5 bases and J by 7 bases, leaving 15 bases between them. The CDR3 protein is CASSPLGRENEQFF. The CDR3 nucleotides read TGTGCCAGCAGTCCTCTCGGGCGCGAGAATGAGCAGTTCTTC.

The CDR3 here is CASGPFSSGNYEQYF. The CDR3 DNA is TGTGCTAGTGGTCCGTTTTCCTCAGGGAACTACGAGCAGTACTTC. J is TRBJ2-7 and V is TRBV12-5, with D perhaps TRBD1 (5 bases). Trimming took 5 bases from V and 3 from J, leaving 17 bases between them. CDR3 length: 15 residues. Germline CDR1 reads LGHNT; CDR2 reads FRNRAP.

The CDR3 DNA reads as TGTGCCAGCGGCGGATCTACCAGGACGGATACGCAGTATTTT. The encoded protein is CASGGSTRTDTQYF. The chain is built from TRBV9 and TRBJ2-3; D is undetermined. Trimming cost V 7 bases and J 6 bases, with 18 bases left between them. From germline, CDR1 is SGDLS and CDR2 YYNGEE. The CDR3 loop spans 14 amino acids.

CDR3 DNA: TGTGCCACCAGTGATTTCGGCGATACGCAGTATTTT. It yields the protein CATSDFGDTQYF. The chain links TRBV24-1 to TRBJ2-3; D is unclear. The germline gives CDR1 KGHDR, CDR2 SFDVKD. Trimming removed 1 base from V and 6 bases from J, with 4 bases in between. The CDR3 runs to 12 residues.

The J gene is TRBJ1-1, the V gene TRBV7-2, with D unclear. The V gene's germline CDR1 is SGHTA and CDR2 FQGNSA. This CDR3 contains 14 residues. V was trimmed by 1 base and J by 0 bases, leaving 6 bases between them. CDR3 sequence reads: CASSLVQMNTEAFF. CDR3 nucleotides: TGTGCCAGCAGCTTAGTCCAGATGAACACTGAAGCTTTCTTT. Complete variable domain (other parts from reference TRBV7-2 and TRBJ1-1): GAGVSQSPSNKVTEKGKDVELRCDPISGHTALYWYRQSLGQGLEFLIYFQGNSAPDKSGLPSDRFSAERTGGSVSTLTIQRTQQEDSAVYLCASSLVQMNTEAFFGQGTRLTVV.

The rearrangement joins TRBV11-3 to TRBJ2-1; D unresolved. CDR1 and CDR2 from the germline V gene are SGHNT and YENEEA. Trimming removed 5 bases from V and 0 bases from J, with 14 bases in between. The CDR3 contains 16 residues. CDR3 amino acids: CASSLLGWSSYNEQFF. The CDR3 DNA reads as TGTGCCAGCAGCCTGCTCGGTTGGAGCTCCTACAATGAGCAGTTCTTC.

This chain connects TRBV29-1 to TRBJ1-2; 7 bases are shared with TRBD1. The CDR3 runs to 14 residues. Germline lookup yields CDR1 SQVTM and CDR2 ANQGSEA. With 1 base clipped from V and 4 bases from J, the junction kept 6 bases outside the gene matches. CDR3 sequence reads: CSVEGTGGRYGYTF. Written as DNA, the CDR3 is TGCAGCGTTGAAGGGACAGGTGGTCGCTATGGCTACACCTTC.

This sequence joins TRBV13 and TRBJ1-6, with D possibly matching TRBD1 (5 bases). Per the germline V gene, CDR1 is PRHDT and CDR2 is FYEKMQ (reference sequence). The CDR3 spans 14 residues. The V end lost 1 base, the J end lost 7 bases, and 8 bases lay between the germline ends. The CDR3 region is CASSLEPGNSPLHF. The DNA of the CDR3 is TGTGCCAGCAGCTTAGAGCCAGGGAATTCACCCCTCCACTTT.

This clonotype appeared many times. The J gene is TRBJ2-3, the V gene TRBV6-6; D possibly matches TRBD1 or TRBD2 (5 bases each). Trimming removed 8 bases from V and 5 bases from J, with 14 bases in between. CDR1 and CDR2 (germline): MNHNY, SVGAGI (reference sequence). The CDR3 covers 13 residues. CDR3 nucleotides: TGTGCCAGCGGGGACCAGTGGAAAGATACGCAGTATTTT. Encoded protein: CASGDQWKDTQYF.

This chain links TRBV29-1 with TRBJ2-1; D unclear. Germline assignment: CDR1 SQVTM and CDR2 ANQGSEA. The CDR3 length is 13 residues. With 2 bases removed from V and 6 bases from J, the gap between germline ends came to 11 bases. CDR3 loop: CSVERTPSNEQFF. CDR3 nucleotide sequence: TGCAGCGTTGAAAGGACCCCTTCCAATGAGCAGTTCTTC.

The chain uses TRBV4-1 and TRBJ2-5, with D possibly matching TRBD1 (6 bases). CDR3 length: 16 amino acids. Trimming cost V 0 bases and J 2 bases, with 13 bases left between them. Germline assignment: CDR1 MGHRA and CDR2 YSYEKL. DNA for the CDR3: TGCGCCAGCAGCCAAGAGACGGGGACACTTCAAGAGACCCAGTACTTC. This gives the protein CASSQETGTLQETQYF.

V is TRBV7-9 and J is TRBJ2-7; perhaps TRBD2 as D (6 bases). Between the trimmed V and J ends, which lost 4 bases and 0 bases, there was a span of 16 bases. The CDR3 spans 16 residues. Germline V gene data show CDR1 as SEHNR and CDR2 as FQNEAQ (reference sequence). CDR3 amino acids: CASSYLVSGLSYEQYF. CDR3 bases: TGTGCCAGCAGCTACCTGGTCTCGGGACTCTCCTACGAGCAGTACTTC. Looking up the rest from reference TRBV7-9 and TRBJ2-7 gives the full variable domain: DTGVSQNPRHKITKRGQNVTFRCDPISEHNRLYWYRQTLGQGPEFLTYFQNEAQLEKSRLLSDRFSAERPKGSFSTLEIQRTEQGDSAMYLCASSYLVSGLSYEQYFGPGTRLTVT.

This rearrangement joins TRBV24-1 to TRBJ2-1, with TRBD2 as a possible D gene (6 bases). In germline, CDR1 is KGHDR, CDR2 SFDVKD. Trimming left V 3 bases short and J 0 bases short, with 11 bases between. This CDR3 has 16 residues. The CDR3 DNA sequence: TGTGCCACCAGTGATCCAGCGGGTAGCTCCTACAATGAGCAGTTCTTC. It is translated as CATSDPAGSSYNEQFF.

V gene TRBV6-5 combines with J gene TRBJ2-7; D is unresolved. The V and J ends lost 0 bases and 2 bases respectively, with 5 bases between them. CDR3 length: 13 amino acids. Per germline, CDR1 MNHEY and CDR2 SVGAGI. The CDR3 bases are TGTGCCAGCAGTTACTCCCAGCCCTACGAGCAGTACTTC. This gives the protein CASSYSQPYEQYF.

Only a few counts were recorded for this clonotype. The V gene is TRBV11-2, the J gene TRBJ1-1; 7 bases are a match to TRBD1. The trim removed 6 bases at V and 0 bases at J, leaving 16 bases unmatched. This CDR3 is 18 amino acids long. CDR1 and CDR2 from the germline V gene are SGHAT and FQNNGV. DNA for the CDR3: TGTGCCAGCAGATCAATCGGCCTATACAGGGGCGTGAACACTGAAGCTTTCTTT. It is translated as CASRSIGLYRGVNTEAFF. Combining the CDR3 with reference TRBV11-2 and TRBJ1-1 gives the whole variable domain EAGVAQSPRYKIIEKRQSVAFWCNPISGHATLYWYQQILGQGPKLLIQFQNNGVVDDSQLPKDRFSAERLKGVDSTLKIQPAKLEDSAVYLCASRSIGLYRGVNTEAFFGQGTRLTVV.

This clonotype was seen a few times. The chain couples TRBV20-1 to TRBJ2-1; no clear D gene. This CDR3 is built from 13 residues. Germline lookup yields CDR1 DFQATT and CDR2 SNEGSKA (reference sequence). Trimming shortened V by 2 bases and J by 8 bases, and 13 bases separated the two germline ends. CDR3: CSARSITWDEQFF. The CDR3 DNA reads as TGCAGTGCTAGAAGTATAACGTGGGATGAGCAGTTCTTC.

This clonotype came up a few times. CDR3: CASSLVHRETQYF. The DNA for the CDR3 is TGTGCCAGCAGCTTAGTACATCGGGAGACCCAGTACTTC. This chain uses TRBV11-2 with TRBJ2-5; no definite D call. V dropped 1 base and J dropped 5 bases, with 8 bases sitting between them. This CDR3 has 13 amino acids. The germline CDR1 and CDR2 sequences are SGHAT and FQNNGV.

This CDR3 is CASSQGEAGGLETQYF. As DNA, the CDR3 is TGTGCCAGCAGCCAAGGGGAGGCAGGGGGACTGGAGACCCAGTACTTC. The chain couples TRBV4-2 to TRBJ2-1, with D possibly TRBD1 on 7 matching bases. The better agreement between TRBJ2-5 and the DNA end casts doubt on the J call. The germline gives CDR1 LGHNA, CDR2 YNFKEQ. This CDR3 comprises 16 residues.

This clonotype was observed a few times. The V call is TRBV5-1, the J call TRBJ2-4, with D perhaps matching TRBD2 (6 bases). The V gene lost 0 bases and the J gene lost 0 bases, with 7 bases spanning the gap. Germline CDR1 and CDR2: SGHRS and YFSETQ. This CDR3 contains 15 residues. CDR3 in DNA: TGCGCCAGCAGCTTGGAAGCGGGAGCCAAAAACATTCAGTACTTC. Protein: CASSLEAGAKNIQYF.

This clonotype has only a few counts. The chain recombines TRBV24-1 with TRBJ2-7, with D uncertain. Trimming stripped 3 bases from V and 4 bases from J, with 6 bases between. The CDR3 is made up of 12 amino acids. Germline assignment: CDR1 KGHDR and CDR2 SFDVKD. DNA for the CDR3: TGTGCCACCAGTGATAACGGATACGAGCAGTACTTC. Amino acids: CATSDNGYEQYF.

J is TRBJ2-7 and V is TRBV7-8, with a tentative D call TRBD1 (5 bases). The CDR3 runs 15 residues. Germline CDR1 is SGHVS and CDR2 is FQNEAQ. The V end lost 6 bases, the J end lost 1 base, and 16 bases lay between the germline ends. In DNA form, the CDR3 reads TGTGCCAGCAGACGGTTACATGGGGCTTCCTACGAGCAGTACTTC. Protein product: CASRRLHGASYEQYF.

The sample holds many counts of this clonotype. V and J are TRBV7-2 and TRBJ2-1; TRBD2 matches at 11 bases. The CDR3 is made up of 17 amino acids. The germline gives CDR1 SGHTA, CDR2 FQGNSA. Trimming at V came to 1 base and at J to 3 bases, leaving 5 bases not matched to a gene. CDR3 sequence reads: CASSLVPGTSGYNEQFF. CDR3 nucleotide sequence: TGTGCCAGCAGCTTAGTACCCGGGACTAGCGGCTACAATGAGCAGTTCTTC.

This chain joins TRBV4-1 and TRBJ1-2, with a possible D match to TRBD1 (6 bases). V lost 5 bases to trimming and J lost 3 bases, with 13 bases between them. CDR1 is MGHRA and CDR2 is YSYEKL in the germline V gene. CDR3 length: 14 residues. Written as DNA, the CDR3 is TGCGCCAGCAGCAAAACAGGGTACGACTATGGCTACACCTTC. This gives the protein CASSKTGYDYGYTF.

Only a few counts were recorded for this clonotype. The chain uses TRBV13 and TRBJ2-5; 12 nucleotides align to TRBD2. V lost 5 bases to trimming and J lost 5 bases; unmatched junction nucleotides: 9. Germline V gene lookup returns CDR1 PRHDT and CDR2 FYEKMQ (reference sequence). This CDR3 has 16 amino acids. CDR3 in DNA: TGTGCCAGCAGCCAGCCTAGCGGGGGGGCGGTGGAGACCCAGTACTTC. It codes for CASSQPSGGAVETQYF.

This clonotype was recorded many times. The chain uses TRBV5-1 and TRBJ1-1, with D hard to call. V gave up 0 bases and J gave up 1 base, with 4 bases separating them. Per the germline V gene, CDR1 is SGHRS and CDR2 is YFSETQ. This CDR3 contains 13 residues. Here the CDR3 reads CASSLDRNTEAFF. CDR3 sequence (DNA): TGCGCCAGCAGCTTGGACAGGAACACTGAAGCTTTCTTT.

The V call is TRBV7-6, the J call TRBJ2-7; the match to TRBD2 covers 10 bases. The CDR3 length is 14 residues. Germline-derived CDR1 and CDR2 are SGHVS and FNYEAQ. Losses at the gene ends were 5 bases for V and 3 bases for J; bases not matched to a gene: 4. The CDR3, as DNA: TGTGCCAGCAGCCCCCGGACTAGCGGCTACGAGCAGTACGTC. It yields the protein CASSPRTSGYEQYV.

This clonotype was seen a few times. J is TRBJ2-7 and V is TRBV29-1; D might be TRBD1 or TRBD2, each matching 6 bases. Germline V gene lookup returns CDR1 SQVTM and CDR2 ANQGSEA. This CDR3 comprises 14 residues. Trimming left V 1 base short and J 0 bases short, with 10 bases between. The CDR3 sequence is CSVEGGANSYEQYF. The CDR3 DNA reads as TGCAGCGTTGAAGGGGGGGCCAACTCCTACGAGCAGTACTTC.

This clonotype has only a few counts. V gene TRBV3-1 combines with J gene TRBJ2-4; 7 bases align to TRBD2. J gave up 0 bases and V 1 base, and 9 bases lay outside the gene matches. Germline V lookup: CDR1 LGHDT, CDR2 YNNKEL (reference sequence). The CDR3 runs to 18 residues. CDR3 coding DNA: TGTGCCAGCAGCCAAGGACTAGCAGAAACCTTAGCCAAAAACATTCAGTACTTC. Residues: CASSQGLAETLAKNIQYF.

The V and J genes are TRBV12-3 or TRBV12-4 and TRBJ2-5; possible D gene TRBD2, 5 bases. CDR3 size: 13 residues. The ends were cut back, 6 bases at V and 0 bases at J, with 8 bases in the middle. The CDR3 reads CASSHGNQETQYF. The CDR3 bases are TGTGCCAGCAGCCACGGGAACCAAGAGACCCAGTACTTC.

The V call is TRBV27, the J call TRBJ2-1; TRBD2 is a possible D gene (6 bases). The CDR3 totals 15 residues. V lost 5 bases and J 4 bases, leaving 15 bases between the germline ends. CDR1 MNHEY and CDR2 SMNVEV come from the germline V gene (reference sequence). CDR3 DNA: TGTGCCAGCAGTGCCCATCAGGGACTGTACAATGAGCAGTTCTTC. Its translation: CASSAHQGLYNEQFF.

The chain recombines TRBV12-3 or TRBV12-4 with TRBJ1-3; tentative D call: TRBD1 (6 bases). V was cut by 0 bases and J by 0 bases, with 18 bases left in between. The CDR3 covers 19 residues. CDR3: CASSLADQGQGASGNTIYF. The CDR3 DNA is TGTGCCAGCAGTTTAGCAGATCAGGGGCAGGGAGCCTCTGGAAACACCATATATTTT.

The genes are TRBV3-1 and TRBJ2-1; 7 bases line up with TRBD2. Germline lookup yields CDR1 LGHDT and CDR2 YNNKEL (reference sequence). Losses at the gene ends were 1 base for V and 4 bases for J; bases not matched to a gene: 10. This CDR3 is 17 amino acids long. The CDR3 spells CASSQAVGGGGYNEQFF. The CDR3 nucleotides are TGTGCCAGCAGCCAAGCAGTGGGCGGGGGAGGGTACAATGAGCAGTTCTTC.